The 11 T cell receptor beta chains in this list originate from one sample, sequenced in a study of memory CD4+ T cells and cytomegalovirus serostatus (dated by TCRdb to between 2017 and 2020). The protocol used for the library was the immunoSEQ multiplex PCR assay. TCRdb provides this immuneACCESS table in a form limited to in-frame rearrangements. Some clones are lacking; in checked studies, under half of them reflect an unresolved V gene, and why the rest are absent is not known. In this sample the table shows 35,000 to 50,000 clones, more than 60% of which occur a single time. Less than 0.6% of the sample rests with the top ten. A FACSAria II was used to sort memory CD4+ T cells, defined as single viable CD3+CD4+CD8-CD45RO+ cells. The specimen was memory CD4+ T cells from blood. The receptor source for this set is an adult in good health and CMV-seronegative.

The genes are TRBV2 and TRBJ1-5, with 8 positions matching TRBD1. Germline loops: CDR1 SNHLY, CDR2 FYNNEI. V was clipped by 6 bases and J by 2 bases; unmatched bases: 6. The CDR3 consists of 15 residues. The CDR3 DNA reads as TGTGCCAGCAGGGCTATGACAGGGGGCAATCAGCCCCAGCATTTT. Translation gives CASRAMTGGNQPQHF.

This chain uses TRBV5-6 with TRBJ2-7; D not certain. Germline V gene sequence: CDR1 SGHDT, CDR2 YYEEEE. The V and J ends lost 3 bases and 7 bases respectively, with 17 bases between them. The length of the CDR3 is 14 residues. CDR3 loop: CASSWDLGRAEQYF. In nucleotides, the CDR3 is TGTGCCAGCAGCTGGGATCTGGGCCGCGCGGAGCAGTACTTC.

The V call is TRBV5-1, the J call TRBJ2-3; D gene uncertain. This CDR3 is built from 13 residues. Germline CDR1 reads SGHRS; CDR2 reads YFSETQ. The ends were cut back, 0 bases at V and 2 bases at J, with 4 bases in the middle. This CDR3 is CASSLGNTDTQYF. Here the CDR3 DNA reads TGCGCCAGCAGCTTGGGAAACACAGATACGCAGTATTTT.

The V and J genes are TRBV6-6 and TRBJ1-1; a possible D gene is TRBD1 (6 bases). The CDR3 consists of 14 residues. The V and J ends lost 5 bases and 6 bases respectively, with 16 bases between them. CDR1 and CDR2 (germline): MNHNY, SVGAGI (reference sequence). This CDR3 reads CASSLDRIAPEAFF. CDR3 bases: TGTGCCAGCAGTCTTGACAGGATAGCTCCTGAAGCTTTCTTT.

The chain has TRBV5-1 and TRBJ2-2; D is undetermined. The CDR3 is 13 residues long. The V end lost 0 bases, the J end lost 7 bases, and 7 bases lay between the germline ends. Germline assignment: CDR1 SGHRS and CDR2 YFSETQ. CDR3 loop: CASSLEPDGELFF. The CDR3 DNA sequence: TGCGCCAGCAGCTTGGAGCCGGACGGGGAGCTGTTTTTT. Looking up the rest from reference TRBV5-1 and TRBJ2-2 gives the full variable domain: KAGVTQTPRYLIKTRGQQVTLSCSPISGHRSVSWYQQTPGQGLQFLFEYFSETQRNKGNFPGRFSGRQFSNSRSEMNVSTLELGDSALYLCASSLEPDGELFFGEGSRLTVL.

The rearrangement links TRBV27 to TRBJ2-5; no reliable D call. From germline, CDR1 is MNHEY and CDR2 SMNVEV (reference sequence). V shed 5 bases and J shed 0 bases, with 7 bases lying between them. The CDR3 covers 13 residues. The CDR3 loop reads CASSPRYQETQYF. The CDR3, as DNA: TGTGCCAGCAGTCCACGGTACCAAGAGACCCAGTACTTC.

As DNA, the CDR3 is TGTGCCAGCCGACCAGACAGGACCCCCTATGGCTACACCTTC. This codes for CASRPDRTPYGYTF. The rearrangement joins TRBV19 to TRBJ1-2; perhaps TRBD1 as D (6 bases). V was pared by 9 bases and J by 4 bases, with 18 bases between. Germline CDR1 reads LNHDA; CDR2 reads SQIVND (reference sequence). The CDR3 length is 14 residues.

The rearrangement joins TRBV5-1 to TRBJ1-1; D is unclear. Between the trimmed V and J ends, which lost 0 bases and 5 bases, there was a span of 14 bases. This CDR3 has 15 amino acids. CDR1 and CDR2 (germline): SGHRS, YFSETQ. The CDR3 spells CASSLGVGMGTEAFF. CDR3 in DNA: TGCGCCAGCAGCTTGGGGGTAGGGATGGGAACTGAAGCTTTCTTT.

The rearrangement joins TRBV27 to TRBJ2-1; tentative D call: TRBD2 (5 bases). The germline gives CDR1 MNHEY, CDR2 SMNVEV (reference sequence). The CDR3 spans 14 residues. V gave up 2 bases and J gave up 6 bases, with 11 bases separating them. The DNA for the CDR3 is TGTGCCAGCAGTTTAATAATAGAGGGCAATGAGCAGTTCTTC. Protein product: CASSLIIEGNEQFF.

The V call is TRBV7-6, the J call TRBJ1-6, with no clear D. This CDR3 region has 15 residues. Germline lookup yields CDR1 SGHVS and CDR2 FNYEAQ. Trimming shortened V by 1 base and J by 6 bases, and 10 bases separated the two germline ends. The CDR3 spells CASSLGADLNSPLHF. The CDR3 DNA is TGTGCCAGCAGCTTAGGGGCGGATCTTAATTCACCCCTCCACTTT.

V usage is TRBV7-9 and J usage is TRBJ2-7, with 7 bases aligning to TRBD2. CDR3 length equals 15 residues. V dropped 6 bases and J dropped 0; count of bases not matched to a gene: 8. CDR1 SEHNR and CDR2 FQNEAQ come from the germline V gene (reference sequence). CDR3 sequence: CASSPPGGISYEQYF. The CDR3 DNA is TGTGCCAGCAGTCCCCCGGGGGGAATCTCCTACGAGCAGTACTTC.